This T cell receptor (beta chain) was sequenced for a study of blood T cell repertoires in COVID-19. For the study at large: Donors in the United States, Italy and Spain gave samples during acute or convalescent COVID-19. Sample material is recorded as cDNA or gDNA derived from T cells, B-cell-depleted T cells, or PBMCs.

In the original analysis: For nucleated cells, counts were estimated from reference gene primer amplification. Profiling relied on immunoSEQ multiplex PCR, and the TCRdb table lists in-frame clones only, not all of them. For V, J and clone size, that table is used; D and trimming come from the DNA. This sample yields about 110,000 clones, of which approximately 65% are seen a single time; under 10% belongs to the top ten. The CDR3 runs 14 residues. Trimming took 7 bases from V and 2 from J; bases not matched to a gene: 6. Germline values: CDR1 SGHTA, CDR2 FQGTGA. The rearrangement uses TRBV7-3 and TRBJ2-3; 7 nucleotides line up with TRBD2. The TCR comes from a woman between 55 and 75 years old with acute or convalescent COVID-19. The sample was peripheral blood. CDR3 sequence: CASTSSGNTDTQYF. As DNA, the CDR3 is TGTGCCAGCACCTCAAGCGGGAACACAGATACGCAGTATTTT. The entire variable domain, with the rest obtained from reference TRBV7-3 and TRBJ2-3, is as follows: GAGVSQTPSNKVTEKGKYVELRCDPISGHTALYWYRQSLGQGPEFLIYFQGTGAADDSGLPNDRFFAVRPEGSVSTLKIQRTERGDSAVYLCASTSSGNTDTQYFGPGTRLTVL.